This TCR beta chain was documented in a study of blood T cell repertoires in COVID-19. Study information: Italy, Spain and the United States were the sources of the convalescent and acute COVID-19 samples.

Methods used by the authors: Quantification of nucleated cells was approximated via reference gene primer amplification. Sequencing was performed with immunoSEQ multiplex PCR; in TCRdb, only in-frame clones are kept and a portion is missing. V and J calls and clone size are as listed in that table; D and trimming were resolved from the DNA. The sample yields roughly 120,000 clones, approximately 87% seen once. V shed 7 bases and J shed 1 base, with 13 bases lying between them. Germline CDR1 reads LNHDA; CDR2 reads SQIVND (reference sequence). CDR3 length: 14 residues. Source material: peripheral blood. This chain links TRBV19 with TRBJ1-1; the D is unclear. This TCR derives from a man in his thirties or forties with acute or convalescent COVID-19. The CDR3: CASTNLMRNTEAFF. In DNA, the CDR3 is TGTGCCAGTACCAACCTTATGAGGAACACTGAAGCTTTCTTT. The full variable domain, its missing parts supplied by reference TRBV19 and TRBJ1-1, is DGGITQSPKYLFRKEGQNVTLSCEQNLNHDAMYWYRQDPGQGLRLIYYSQIVNDFQKGDIAEGYSVSREKKESFPLTVTSAQKNPTAFYLCASTNLMRNTEAFFGQGTRLTVV.